The 19 T cell receptor beta chains presented below share a single source sample, sequenced in a study of OX40 agonist ivuxolimab in advanced cancers. Library method: the immunoSEQ multiplex PCR assay. TCRdb provides this immuneACCESS table in a form limited to in-frame rearrangements. Some clones are lacking; in checked studies, under half of them reflect an unresolved V gene, and why the rest are absent is not known. The sample table shows more than 65,000 clones, and 75% to 85% are seen once. The top ten hold roughly 1.1% of the sample. Sequencing was performed on CD4+ or CD8+ T cells sorted from blood, taken in a trial of the OX40 agonist ivuxolimab. The receptors here all came from an adult with an advanced solid tumor such as melanoma, head and neck, liver or kidney cancer.

The chain has TRBV11-2 and TRBJ2-4, with D perhaps TRBD1 (6 bases). Trimming removed 5 bases from V and 1 base from J, with 12 bases in between. This CDR3 spans 15 amino acids. Looked up from germline, CDR1 is SGHAT and CDR2 is FQNNGV. CDR3 coding DNA: TGTGCCAGCAGCCCAATGGGGGCGGCCAAAAACATTCAGTACTTC. Translating gives CASSPMGAAKNIQYF.

This clone occurred a few times. This chain uses TRBV11-2 with TRBJ1-1, with D perhaps matching TRBD1 (5 bases). The V gene lost 3 bases and the J gene lost 4 bases, with 9 bases spanning the gap. There are 13 residues in the CDR3. CDR1 and CDR2 (germline): SGHAT, FQNNGV. CDR3: CASSFYGATEAFF. The CDR3 DNA follows: TGTGCCAGCAGCTTTTATGGGGCCACTGAAGCTTTCTTT.

The chain recombines TRBV5-1 with TRBJ1-6; a weak D match, TRBD1 (6 bases). CDR3 length: 16 residues. Germline lookup yields CDR1 SGHRS and CDR2 YFSETQ. Trimming took off 1 base at V and 9 bases at J, with 17 bases between the two ends. The CDR3: CASSLSDRPFGSPLHF. DNA of the CDR3: TGCGCCAGCAGCTTGTCTGACAGGCCATTTGGTTCACCCCTCCACTTT.

The chain combines TRBV18 with TRBJ2-5; TRBD1 matches 8 bases. Germline lookup yields CDR1 KGHSH and CDR2 LQKENI. The V segment lost 3 bases and the J segment 4 bases; nucleotides outside the gene matches: 7. This CDR3 comprises 15 residues. The CDR3, as DNA: TGTGCCAGCTCACCGACTTCAGGACAGGGAGAGACCCAGTACTTC. Its translation is CASSPTSGQGETQYF.

V is TRBV29-1 and J is TRBJ1-2; D gene unclear. Trimming stripped 4 bases from V and 6 bases from J, with 9 bases between. The CDR3 runs to 11 residues. Germline CDR1 SQVTM, CDR2 ANQGSEA. CDR3 bases: TGCAGCGTTGCAGACGGAGATGGCTACACCTTC. It encodes CSVADGDGYTF.

In its sample, this clone was seen once. The genes are TRBV5-5 and TRBJ1-1, with D maybe TRBD1 (6 bases). Germline V gives CDR1 SGHKS, CDR2 YYEKEE (reference sequence). V was clipped by 3 bases and J by 1 base, with 13 bases between them. The CDR3 length is 15 residues. The CDR3 protein is CASSSEGVGNTEAFF. CDR3 bases: TGTGCCAGCAGCTCCGAGGGGGTTGGGAACACTGAAGCTTTCTTT.

This chain connects TRBV9 to TRBJ2-7, with 15 bases lining up with TRBD2. The germline V gene has CDR1 SGDLS and CDR2 YYNGEE. The junction had 18 bases not matched to a gene; V was cut back by 4 bases and J by 10 bases. The CDR3 sequence is 18 residues long. This CDR3 reads CASSSQTGLAGGYGIQYF. The CDR3 nucleotides read TGTGCCAGCAGCTCGCAAACGGGACTAGCGGGGGGATACGGAATTCAGTACTTC.

The chain couples TRBV4-3 to TRBJ1-5; tentative D call: TRBD1 (6 bases). Trimming left V 0 bases short and J 1 base short, with 13 bases between. The CDR3 covers 17 residues. CDR1 and CDR2 from the germline V gene are LGHNA and YSLEER. CDR3 sequence reads: CASSQEPGHWSNQPQHF. CDR3 nucleotides: TGCGCCAGCAGCCAAGAGCCGGGACATTGGAGCAATCAGCCCCAGCATTTT.

The chain couples TRBV7-8 to TRBJ1-2; D is uncertain. The CDR3 consists of 14 residues. With 6 bases removed from V and 2 bases from J, the gap between germline ends came to 13 bases. The germline gives CDR1 SGHVS, CDR2 FQNEAQ. The CDR3 region is CASSWTQENYGYTF. The CDR3, as DNA: TGTGCCAGCAGTTGGACGCAGGAGAACTATGGCTACACCTTC.

The chain is built from TRBV7-2 and TRBJ2-7; no clear D. This CDR3 spans 13 amino acids. CDR1 is SGHTA, CDR2 FQGNSA, per germline. V was pared by 1 base and J by 4 bases, with 8 bases between. CDR3 sequence (DNA): TGTGCCAGCAGCTTAGGGCAGATGTACGAGCAGTACTTC. Protein sequence: CASSLGQMYEQYF.

The chain joins TRBV5-1 to TRBJ1-2, with TRBD1 matching over 8 bases. CDR1 is SGHRS and CDR2 is YFSETQ in the germline V gene. With 5 bases clipped from V and 8 bases from J, the junction kept 11 bases outside the gene matches. The CDR3 loop spans 14 amino acids. The CDR3 DNA is TGCGCCAGCAGAAAGGCGGCAGGGGGCGAGGGCTACACCTTC. Translation: CASRKAAGGEGYTF.

This chain connects TRBV11-3 to TRBJ1-5, with D unresolved. The ends were cut back, 1 base at V and 0 bases at J, with 7 bases in the middle. The CDR3 is 15 residues long. Germline V gene lookup returns CDR1 SGHNT and CDR2 YENEEA. CDR3 sequence: CASSLGTDSNQPQHF. The CDR3 DNA reads as TGTGCCAGCAGCTTAGGAACAGATAGCAATCAGCCCCAGCATTTT.

The chain has TRBV11-2 and TRBJ1-4; a possible D gene is TRBD1 (5 bases). The CDR3 is made up of 14 amino acids. Trimming pared 2 bases from V and 8 bases from J, leaving 12 bases between. Germline V lookup: CDR1 SGHAT, CDR2 FQNNGV. This CDR3 is CASSLIGGGEKLFF. In DNA form, the CDR3 reads TGTGCCAGCAGCTTAATCGGGGGAGGAGAAAAACTGTTTTTT.

The chain is built from TRBV5-6 and TRBJ2-3, with 7 positions matching TRBD1. This CDR3 region has 15 residues. Losses at the gene ends were 9 bases for V and 6 bases for J; bases not matched to a gene: 16. Germline lookup yields CDR1 SGHDT and CDR2 YYEEEE. CDR3 sequence reads: CATLLPQGLLDTQYF. The CDR3 coding sequence is TGTGCCACCCTTCTCCCACAGGGGTTATTGGATACGCAGTATTTT.

The gene calls are TRBV6-5 and TRBJ1-2; 7 nucleotides align to TRBD1. Per germline, CDR1 MNHEY and CDR2 SVGAGI. This CDR3 spans 13 amino acids. V lost 4 bases to trimming and J lost 4 bases; unmatched junction nucleotides: 3. For the CDR3, the DNA is TGTGCCAGCAGTTTTCAGGGGGGCTATGGCTACACCTTC. Residues: CASSFQGGYGYTF.

This clone was recorded only once. This chain connects TRBV28 to TRBJ2-3; 8 bases are a match to TRBD1. The CDR3 is 14 amino acids. The J segment lost 1 base and the V segment lost 4 bases, leaving 1 base of the junction unmatched. Germline V CDR1 and CDR2: MDHEN, SYDVKM. CDR3 region: CASSSGQGTDTQYF. Written as DNA, the CDR3 is TGTGCCAGCAGTTCGGGACAGGGCACAGATACGCAGTATTTT.

The CDR3 nucleotides read TGTGCCAGCAGTTCCTCGGGGGCCTCCCCCGGGGAGCTGTTTTTT. Protein: CASSSSGASPGELFF. This rearrangement joins TRBV6-6 to TRBJ2-2; D may match TRBD1 or TRBD2 (6 bases each). Germline-derived CDR1 and CDR2 are MNHNY and SVGAGI (reference sequence). The CDR3 runs 15 residues. Trimming shortened V by 4 bases and J by 6 bases, and 15 bases separated the two germline ends.

The chain links TRBV7-6 to TRBJ2-3; TRBD1 matches 8 bases. This CDR3 is 16 amino acids long. CDR1 and CDR2 (germline): SGHVS, FNYEAQ. V lost 4 bases to trimming and J lost 6 bases; unmatched junction nucleotides: 12. The CDR3 sequence: CASSSKITGGPDTQYF. CDR3 in DNA: TGTGCCAGCAGCTCGAAGATCACAGGGGGTCCGGATACGCAGTATTTT.

The chain links TRBV4-3 to TRBJ1-1, with D hard to call. V was shortened by 4 bases and J by 4 bases, with 16 bases between the two germline ends. The CDR3 consists of 15 residues. The germline CDR1 and CDR2 sequences are LGHNA and YSLEER. The CDR3 loop reads CASSPRPHSSTEAFF. In nucleotides, the CDR3 is TGCGCCAGCAGCCCTCGGCCCCACAGTAGCACTGAAGCTTTCTTT.